The text below deals with one TCR beta chain. TCRdb's table, derived via immunoSEQ multiplex PCR, lists solely in-frame clones and lacks some. The sample lists tens of thousands of clones, roughly 80% occurring once. The sample belongs to a study of a mutant IDH1 vaccine in newly diagnosed glioma. Whole-study context: Treated patients, averaging around 40 years, were 62.5% male and roughly 38% female.

Described time point: baseline, week 1 (first vaccination visit). Indicated treatment: pre-vaccination baseline after standard-of-care therapy. The CDR3 consists of 13 residues. Deletions cut 3 bases from V and 0 bases from J, with 3 bases between. Germline assignment: CDR1 SGHAT and CDR2 FQNNGV. The starting material was PBMCs, obtained from a glioma patient treated with radiotherapy, temozolomide or both. This TCR derives from a man between 25 and 39 years old with glioma. V gene TRBV11-2 combines with J gene TRBJ1-5; D is undetermined. Here the CDR3 reads CASSLRSNQPQHF. The CDR3 DNA is TGTGCCAGCAGCTTGCGTAGCAATCAGCCCCAGCATTTT. Using reference TRBV11-2 and TRBJ1-5 for the parts outside the CDR3, the full variable domain is EAGVAQSPRYKIIEKRQSVAFWCNPISGHATLYWYQQILGQGPKLLIQFQNNGVVDDSQLPKDRFSAERLKGVDSTLKIQPAKLEDSAVYLCASSLRSNQPQHFGDGTRLSIL.